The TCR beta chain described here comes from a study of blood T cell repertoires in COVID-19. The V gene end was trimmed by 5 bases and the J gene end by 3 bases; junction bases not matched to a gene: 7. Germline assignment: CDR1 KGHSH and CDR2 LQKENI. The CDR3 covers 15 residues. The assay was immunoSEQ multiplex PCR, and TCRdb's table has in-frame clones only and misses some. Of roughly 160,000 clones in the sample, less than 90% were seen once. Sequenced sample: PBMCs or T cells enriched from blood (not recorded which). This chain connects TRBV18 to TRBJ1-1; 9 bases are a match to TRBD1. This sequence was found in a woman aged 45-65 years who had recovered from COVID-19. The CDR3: CASSGAGTGHTEAFF. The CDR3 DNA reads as TGTGCCAGCTCAGGGGCCGGGACAGGGCACACTGAAGCTTTCTTT.